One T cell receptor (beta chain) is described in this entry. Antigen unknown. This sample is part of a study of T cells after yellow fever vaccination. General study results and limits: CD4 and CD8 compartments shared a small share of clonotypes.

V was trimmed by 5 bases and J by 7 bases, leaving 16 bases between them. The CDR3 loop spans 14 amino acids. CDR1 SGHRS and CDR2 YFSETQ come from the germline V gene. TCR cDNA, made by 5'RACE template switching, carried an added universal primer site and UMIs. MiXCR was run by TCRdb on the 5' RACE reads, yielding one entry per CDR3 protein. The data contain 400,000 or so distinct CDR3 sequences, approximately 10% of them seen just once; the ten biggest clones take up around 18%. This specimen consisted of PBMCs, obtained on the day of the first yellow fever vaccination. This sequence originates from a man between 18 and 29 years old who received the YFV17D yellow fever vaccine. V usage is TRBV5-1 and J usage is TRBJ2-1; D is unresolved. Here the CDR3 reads CASRGLGFRNEQFF. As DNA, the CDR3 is TGCGCCAGCAGAGGTCTGGGTTTTAGGAATGAGCAGTTCTTC.